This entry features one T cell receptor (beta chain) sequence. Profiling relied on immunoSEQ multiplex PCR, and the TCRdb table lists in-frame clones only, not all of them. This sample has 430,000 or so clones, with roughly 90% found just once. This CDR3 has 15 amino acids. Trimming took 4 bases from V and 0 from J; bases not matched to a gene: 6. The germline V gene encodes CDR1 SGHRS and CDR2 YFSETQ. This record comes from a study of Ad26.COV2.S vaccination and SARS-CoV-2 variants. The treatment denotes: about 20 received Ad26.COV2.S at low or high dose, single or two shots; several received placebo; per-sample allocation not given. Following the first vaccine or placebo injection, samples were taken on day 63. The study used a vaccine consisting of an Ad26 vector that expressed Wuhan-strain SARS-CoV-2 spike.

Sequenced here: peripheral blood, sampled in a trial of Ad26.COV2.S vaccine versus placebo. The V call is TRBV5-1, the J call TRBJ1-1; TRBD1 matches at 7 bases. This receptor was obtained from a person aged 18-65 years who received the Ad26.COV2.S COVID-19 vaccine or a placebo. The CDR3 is CASSPGGTVNTEAFF. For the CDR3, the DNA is TGCGCCAGCAGCCCGGGCGGGACAGTGAACACTGAAGCTTTCTTT.